These 3 T cell receptor beta chains share one sample of origin, sequenced in a study of shared clonotypes between healthy human individuals. Sequencing was performed with immunoSEQ multiplex PCR; in TCRdb, only in-frame clones are kept and a portion is missing. The sample includes about 2.1 million clones, more than 85% of them seen just once. Naive CD8 cells comprised CD45RO-negative, CCR7-positively selected cells, excluding terminally differentiated effector memory CD45RA+ cells. The sample consisted of naive CD8+ T cells from PBMCs. The receptors were gathered from a man aged 18 to 35 in good health. Some clones in this sample may be carry-over from other donors' samples.

The V gene is TRBV28, the J gene TRBJ1-2; 7 nucleotides align to TRBD1. V lost 5 bases, J lost 0 bases, and 9 bases stayed unmatched. This CDR3 spans 16 amino acids. The germline V gene encodes CDR1 MDHEN and CDR2 SYDVKM. CDR3 DNA: TGTGCCAGCAGTCCCGGGACAGCCCCCGCTAACTATGGCTACACCTTC. It codes for CASSPGTAPANYGYTF.

This sequence joins TRBV7-9 and TRBJ2-5, with 11 nucleotides matching TRBD2. J gave up 7 bases and V 4 bases, and 11 bases lay outside the gene matches. The germline V gene encodes CDR1 SEHNR and CDR2 FQNEAQ (reference sequence). CDR3 length equals 16 residues. The CDR3 DNA sequence: TGTGCCAGCAGCTCTAATAGCGGGAGGGACTGGGGGACCCAGTACTTC. Amino acids: CASSSNSGRDWGTQYF.

This clone was recorded a few times. V usage is TRBV28 and J usage is TRBJ1-5; 8 nucleotides line up with TRBD1. The CDR3 has 14 residues. V was clipped by 8 bases and J by 2 bases; unmatched bases: 5. Germline CDR1 and CDR2: MDHEN and SYDVKM. The CDR3 region has the DNA TGTGCCAGCTCGGGACAGGTTGGCAATCAGCCCCAGCATTTT. Residues: CASSGQVGNQPQHF.